This T cell receptor (beta chain) came from a study of cytomegalovirus exposure and HLA in healthy donors. V lost 8 bases, J lost 6 bases, and 11 bases stayed unmatched. The germline V gene encodes CDR1 SNHLY and CDR2 FYNNEI. The CDR3 contains 14 residues. A multiplex PCR was run with 60 Vbeta primers and 13 Jbeta primers. Here immunoSEQ multiplex PCR was the method, and the copy in TCRdb shows in-frame clones only, minus some. Counted here are 100,000 to 150,000 clones, 80% occurring once; the ten biggest clones make up roughly 9.6%. In this sample, this clone turned up a few times. The chain couples TRBV2 to TRBJ2-3, with 7 bases aligning to TRBD1. The clonotype was recovered from a man between 25 and 39 years old in good health and CMV-seropositive. Sequences were obtained from PBMCs. The CDR3 DNA sequence: TGTGCCAGCGTCGACAGGGTTGGTAGGGATACGCAGTATTTT. It encodes CASVDRVGRDTQYF.